The TCR beta chain described here comes from a study of breast tumors, draining lymph nodes, adjacent tissues. Axillary draining lymph nodes of breast cancer patients supplied the node samples. This clonotype was seen repeatedly, ten times or more. Its matching antigen is unknown. General observations from the study: That most tumor T cells come from lymph nodes remained unproven. Compared with lymph nodes, tumors were less diverse; compared with nontumor tissue, more.

A single record per CDR3 protein comes from TCRdb applying MiXCR to the multiplex PCR reads. Of some 150,000 distinct CDR3 sequences detected, about 22% appear once; the ten largest clones hold roughly 2.8%. The CDR3 consists of 13 residues. Germline lookup yields CDR1 MNHNS and CDR2 SASEGT. The V end was cut by 2 bases, the J end by 2 bases, with 5 bases between. The sequence derives from a female donor with breast cancer. Some clones in this sample may be carry-over from other donors' samples. This chain uses TRBV6-1 with TRBJ2-3; no definite D call. Sequenced material: axillary lymph node tissue. CDR3 protein: CASSEHYTDTQYF. CDR3 nucleotides: TGTGCCAGCAGTGAACACTACACAGATACGCAGTATTTT.